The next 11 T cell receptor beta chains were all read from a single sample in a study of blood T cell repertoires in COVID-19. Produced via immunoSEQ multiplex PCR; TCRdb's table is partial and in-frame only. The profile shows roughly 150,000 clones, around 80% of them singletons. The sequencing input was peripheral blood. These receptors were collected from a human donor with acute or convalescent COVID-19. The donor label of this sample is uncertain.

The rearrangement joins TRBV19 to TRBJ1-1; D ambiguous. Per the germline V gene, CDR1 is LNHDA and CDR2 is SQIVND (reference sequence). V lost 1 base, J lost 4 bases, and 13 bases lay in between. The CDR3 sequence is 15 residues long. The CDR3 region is CASSIGSGKVTEAFF. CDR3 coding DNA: TGTGCCAGTAGTATAGGCTCCGGGAAAGTCACTGAAGCTTTCTTT.

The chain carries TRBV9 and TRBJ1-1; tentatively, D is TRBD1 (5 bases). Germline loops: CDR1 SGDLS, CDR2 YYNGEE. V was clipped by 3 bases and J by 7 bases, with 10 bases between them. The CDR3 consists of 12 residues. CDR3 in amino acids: CASSAGHSEAFF. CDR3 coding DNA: TGTGCCAGCAGCGCCGGACACAGTGAAGCTTTCTTT.

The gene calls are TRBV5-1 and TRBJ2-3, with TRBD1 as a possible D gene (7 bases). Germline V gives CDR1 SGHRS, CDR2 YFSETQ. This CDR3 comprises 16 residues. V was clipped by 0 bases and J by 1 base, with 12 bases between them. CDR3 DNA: TGCGCCAGCAGCTTGGAAAGCAGGGGGGGCACAGATACGCAGTATTTT. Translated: CASSLESRGGTDTQYF.

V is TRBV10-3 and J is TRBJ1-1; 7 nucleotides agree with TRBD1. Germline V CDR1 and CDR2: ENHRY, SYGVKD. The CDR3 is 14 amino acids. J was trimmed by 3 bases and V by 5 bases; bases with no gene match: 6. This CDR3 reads CAISRRDSYTEAFF. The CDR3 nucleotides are TGTGCCATCAGTAGACGGGACAGCTACACTGAAGCTTTCTTT.

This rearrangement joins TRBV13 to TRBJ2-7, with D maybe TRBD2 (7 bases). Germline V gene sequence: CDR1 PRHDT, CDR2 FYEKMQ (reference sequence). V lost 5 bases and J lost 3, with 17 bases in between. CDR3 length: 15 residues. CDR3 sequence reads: CASSPFRGAGYEQYF. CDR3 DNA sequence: TGTGCCAGCAGCCCATTCCGGGGGGCCGGCTACGAGCAGTACTTC.

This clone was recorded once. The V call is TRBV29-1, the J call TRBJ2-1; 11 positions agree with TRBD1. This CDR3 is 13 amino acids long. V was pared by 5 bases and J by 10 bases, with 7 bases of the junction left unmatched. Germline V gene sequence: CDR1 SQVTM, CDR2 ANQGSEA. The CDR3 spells CSVRDRGLGEQFF. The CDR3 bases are TGCAGCGTTCGGGACAGGGGGTTAGGGGAGCAGTTCTTC.

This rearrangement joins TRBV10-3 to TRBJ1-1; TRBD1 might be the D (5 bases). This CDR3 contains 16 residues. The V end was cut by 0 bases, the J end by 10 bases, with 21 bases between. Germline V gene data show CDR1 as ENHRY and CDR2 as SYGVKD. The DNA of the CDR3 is TGTGCCATCAGTGAGTCGACTCGGCAGGGCGGGATAGGAGCTTTCTTT. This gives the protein CAISESTRQGGIGAFF.

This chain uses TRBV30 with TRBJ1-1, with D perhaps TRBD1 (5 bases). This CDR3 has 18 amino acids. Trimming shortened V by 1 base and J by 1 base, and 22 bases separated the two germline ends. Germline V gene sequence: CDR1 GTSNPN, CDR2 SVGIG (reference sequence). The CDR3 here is CAWSGPRWFSGGNTEAFF. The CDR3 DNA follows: TGTGCCTGGAGTGGCCCCAGGTGGTTCAGCGGGGGGAACACTGAAGCTTTCTTT.

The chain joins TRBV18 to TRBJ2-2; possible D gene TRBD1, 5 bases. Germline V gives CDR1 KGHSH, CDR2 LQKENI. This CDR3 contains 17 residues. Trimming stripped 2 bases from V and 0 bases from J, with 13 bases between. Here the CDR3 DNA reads TGTGCCAGCTCACCAGGGTCTAGGGGCCCGAACACCGGGGAGCTGTTTTTT. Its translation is CASSPGSRGPNTGELFF.

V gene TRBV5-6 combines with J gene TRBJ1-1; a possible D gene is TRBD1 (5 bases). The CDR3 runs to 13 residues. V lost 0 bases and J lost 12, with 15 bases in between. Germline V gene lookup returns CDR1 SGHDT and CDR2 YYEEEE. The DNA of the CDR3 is TGTGCCAGCAGCTTGGGCAGGGCGTCCGGAACTTTCTTT. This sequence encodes CASSLGRASGTFF.

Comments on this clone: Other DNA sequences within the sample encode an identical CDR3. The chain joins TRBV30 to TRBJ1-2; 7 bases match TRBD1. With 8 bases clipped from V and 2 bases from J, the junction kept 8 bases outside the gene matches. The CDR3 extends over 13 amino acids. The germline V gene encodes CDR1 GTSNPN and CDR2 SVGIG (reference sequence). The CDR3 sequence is CATGVGDNYGYTF. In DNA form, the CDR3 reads TGTGCCACAGGGGTAGGGGACAACTATGGCTACACCTTC. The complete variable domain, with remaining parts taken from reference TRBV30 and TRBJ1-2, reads SQTIHQWPATLVQPVGSPLSLECTVEGTSNPNLYWYRQAAGRGLQLLFYSVGIGQISSEVPQNLSASRPQDRQFILSSKKLLLSDSGFYLCATGVGDNYGYTFGSGTRLTVV.